The 14 T cell receptor beta chains below all came from one sample that was sequenced in a study of blood T cell repertoires in COVID-19 (TCRdb year 2020). Libraries were prepared through the immunoSEQ multiplex PCR assay. TCRdb retrieved this table from immuneACCESS and kept in-frame rearrangements only. Not all clones are present; in checked studies, unresolved V genes account for under half, and no reason is known for the remainder. The sample profile shows approximately 220,000 clones; approximately 87% of them were found once. Of the sample, about 6.2% falls within the top ten clones. Sequencing was performed on peripheral blood. These receptors were obtained from a man between 60 and 75 years old who had recovered from COVID-19.

The V and J genes are TRBV10-3 and TRBJ2-1; D might be TRBD2 (5 bases). Germline CDR1 is ENHRY and CDR2 is SYGVKD. The CDR3 is 15 amino acids. Trimming stripped 8 bases from V and 4 bases from J, with 18 bases between. The DNA for the CDR3 is TGTGCCATCCAGCCCCCCGGAGGTTCGTACAATGAGCAGTTCTTC. Translation: CAIQPPGGSYNEQFF.

V is TRBV5-4 and J is TRBJ1-6; D possibly corresponds to TRBD1 (6 bases). The V gene lost 4 bases and the J gene lost 10 bases, with 18 bases spanning the gap. The CDR3 totals 15 residues. Looked up from germline, CDR1 is SGHNT and CDR2 is YYREEE (reference sequence). In nucleotides, the CDR3 is TGTGCCAGCAGCGAAACGACAGGTCGGATCTCACCCCTCCACTTT. Translating it yields CASSETTGRISPLHF.

CDR3 protein: CATSDATAGDRVRNEQFF. The CDR3 DNA reads as TGTGCCACCAGTGACGCCACGGCGGGGGACAGGGTAAGGAATGAGCAGTTCTTC. The chain recombines TRBV24-1 with TRBJ2-1, with 9 bases identical to TRBD1. J was trimmed by 7 bases and V by 4 bases; bases with no gene match: 16. The CDR3 has 18 amino acids. Germline lookup yields CDR1 KGHDR and CDR2 SFDVKD.

The chain links TRBV19 to TRBJ2-1; 11 bases align to TRBD2. Trimming at V came to 5 bases and at J to 3 bases, leaving 3 bases not matched to a gene. This CDR3 is built from 15 residues. Germline lookup yields CDR1 LNHDA and CDR2 SQIVND (reference sequence). CDR3 residues: CASSLAGGFYNEQFF. CDR3 sequence (DNA): TGTGCCAGTAGTTTAGCGGGGGGGTTCTACAATGAGCAGTTCTTC.

The chain has TRBV6-5 and TRBJ1-2; no reliable D call. CDR1 is MNHEY, CDR2 SVGAGI, per germline. V was shortened by 5 bases and J by 5 bases, with 12 bases between the two germline ends. The CDR3 contains 13 residues. The CDR3 loop is CASSPSELYGYTF. In DNA, the CDR3 is TGTGCCAGCAGTCCATCCGAGCTATATGGCTACACCTTC.

The chain couples TRBV9 to TRBJ2-3; 8 bases are shared with TRBD2. There are 15 residues in the CDR3. V shed 7 bases and J 4 bases; nucleotides not matched to a gene: 11. Germline CDR1 reads SGDLS; CDR2 reads YYNGEE. CDR3: CASSSRAGVADTQYF. CDR3 nucleotides: TGTGCCAGCTCTAGTCGAGCGGGGGTGGCAGATACGCAGTATTTT.

This clone occurred once. V gene TRBV28 combines with J gene TRBJ2-7, with D hard to call. Germline V gives CDR1 MDHEN, CDR2 SYDVKM. V shed 4 bases and J shed 2 bases, with 12 bases lying between them. The CDR3 consists of 14 residues. CDR3 protein: CASSSPGLTYEQYF. The CDR3 DNA sequence: TGTGCCAGCAGTTCACCGGGTCTCACCTACGAGCAGTACTTC.

The chain uses TRBV29-1 and TRBJ1-3, with a possible D match to TRBD1 (6 bases). There are 12 residues in the CDR3. V lost 5 bases and J 5 bases, leaving 10 bases between the germline ends. The germline V gene encodes CDR1 SQVTM and CDR2 ANQGSEA. CDR3 protein: CSVKRDRNTIYF. As DNA, the CDR3 is TGCAGCGTTAAGCGGGACAGAAACACCATATATTTT.

The rearrangement uses TRBV19 and TRBJ1-1; no firm D call. The CDR3 consists of 15 residues. V was clipped by 2 bases and J by 1 base, with 11 bases between them. Germline CDR1 LNHDA, CDR2 SQIVND (reference sequence). The CDR3 nucleotides are TGTGCCAGTAGTATACCGGGGATAACGAACACTGAAGCTTTCTTT. This encodes CASSIPGITNTEAFF.

A few counts support this clone. V and J are TRBV28 and TRBJ1-1, with D possibly being TRBD1 (6 bases). The germline V and J ends were trimmed by 2 bases and 2 bases, with 9 bases remaining between them. The V gene's germline CDR1 is MDHEN and CDR2 SYDVKM. CDR3 length: 14 residues. CDR3 amino acids: CASSLGTTNTEAFF. Here the CDR3 DNA reads TGTGCCAGCAGTTTAGGGACAACTAACACTGAAGCTTTCTTT.

This clone was picked up a small number of times. This chain connects TRBV28 to TRBJ1-6, with 7 bases lining up with TRBD1. Germline V gene sequence: CDR1 MDHEN, CDR2 SYDVKM. This CDR3 contains 13 residues. The CDR3 is CAIRDRENSPLHF. The CDR3 region has the DNA TGTGCTATTCGAGACAGGGAGAATTCACCCCTCCACTTT.

The rearrangement uses TRBV27 and TRBJ1-4, with D possibly TRBD1 on 5 matching bases. V dropped 5 bases and J dropped 11 bases, with 21 bases sitting between them. This CDR3 region has 15 residues. In germline, CDR1 is MNHEY, CDR2 SMNVEV (reference sequence). The CDR3: CASSVLSGTFGKLFF. The CDR3 bases are TGTGCCAGCAGTGTTTTGAGTGGGACTTTTGGGAAACTGTTTTTT.

The chain joins TRBV7-9 to TRBJ1-2, with D tentatively TRBD1 (6 bases). This CDR3 spans 15 amino acids. The germline V gene has CDR1 SEHNR and CDR2 FQNEAQ (reference sequence). V lost 6 bases and J 6 bases, leaving 20 bases between the germline ends. The CDR3, as DNA: TGTGCCAGCAGTAACGGACAGTCGAATATCCATGGCTACACCTTC. Its protein is CASSNGQSNIHGYTF.

The chain uses TRBV28 and TRBJ1-5; 9 bases agree with TRBD1. Trimming at V came to 5 bases and at J to 6 bases, leaving 11 bases not matched to a gene. The CDR3 is 16 residues long. Looked up from germline, CDR1 is MDHEN and CDR2 is SYDVKM. CDR3 sequence reads: CASSTLQGARFQPQHF. In DNA, the CDR3 is TGTGCCAGCAGTACATTACAGGGGGCAAGGTTTCAGCCCCAGCATTTT.